This T cell receptor (beta chain) was documented in a study of cytomegalovirus exposure and HLA in healthy donors (dated by TCRdb to 2016 to 2017). Study-level background: In an earlier analysis of 587 of the donors, around 300 Gb of sequence data and 100 million or so unique TCR beta sequences from 150 million to 200 million T cells were reported. An early release covering just under 650 HLA-typed donors comprised approximately 300 gigabases of sequencing data and roughly 85 million unique TCR sequences. A later analysis re-examined previously published TCR beta repertoires from roughly 650 donors and added high-resolution HLA genotyping to investigate patterns of TCR occurrence. The study profiled the T cell repertoires of approximately 700 subjects by immunosequencing and related them to cytomegalovirus serostatus. A later genetic analysis used genome-wide SNP genotypes for about 60% of the roughly 700 donors, treating that subset as a discovery cohort. HLA typing covered class I and class II loci at four-digit resolution. Besides the first cohort of 500 to 700 subjects, a separate validation cohort made up of roughly 130 different subjects was used. The study was designed to test whether signatures of past pathogen exposure could be identified by cataloging public T cell receptors. Among the 398 genotyped donors, around 81% belonged to the genetic ancestry cluster associated with self-reported Caucasian donors. The number of typed donors differed by locus: about 620-630 for A, B, C, DRB1 and DQB1; some 540 for DQA1; about 600 for DPA1; and approximately 450 for DPB1. Because of strong linkage in the cohort, roughly five DR-DQ haplotypes were treated as single units for association and clustering. Rather than drawing on any new phenotypic data, the later analysis identified candidate immune exposures from TCR beta sequences and the way those sequences occurred across donors. Among around 400 genotyped donors of the cohort, an average of around 240,000 unique TCR beta nucleotide sequences were sequenced per donor, approximately 20% of them non-productive. To decide whether each TCR beta V gene segment behaved as functional or pseudogenic, an earlier analysis of some 600 of the donors relied on high-throughput TCR beta sequencing. Donor age, sex, ethnicity and CMV serostatus were collected together with the repertoire data. To predict cytomegalovirus infection status, the study brought together high-throughput TCR immunosequencing, statistical association of individual TCRs with disease status, and machine learning. All discovery cohort repertoires had been generated using a single sequencing platform.

In total, roughly 710 healthy bone marrow donors made up the cohort. At the time of sampling, every cohort member was nominally healthy, though immune exposures that went unrecorded were likely present. The donor tested CMV seropositive and was one of the 289 seropositive cohort members. Each donor provided a peripheral blood sample, and peripheral blood mononuclear cells were used for TCR beta sequencing. The Qiagen DNeasy Blood Extraction Kit was used to extract genomic DNA from the blood cell samples. Points the paper makes about the study in general: The cohort was sequenced for TCR beta chains only, and without alpha or paired-chain data the features that could be detected were limited. Across donors, most TCR sequences were observed very rarely, whereas some public TCRs were present in many individuals. Because HLA typing was missing for some donors at each locus, association tests included only the typed subset. Some IMGT-functional V segments, including TRBV6-2 and TRBV6-3, could not be told apart with the 87-base-pair reads, so those segments were excluded. Because counts were too low, 15 or so rarely observed V segments, including chromosome 9 orphons, were excluded from the earlier analysis of around 590 of the donors. The classifier was reported to diagnose cytomegalovirus status with high specificity and sensitivity in both the original cohort and the validation cohort. A further reported finding was that TCR beta sequences accurately predicted the HLA-A and HLA-B alleles for most subjects in the first cohort. A later genetic analysis reported fewer N-insertions in productive TCRs among donors in an Asian-associated ancestry cluster than the roughly 640-donor mean. A later genetic analysis associated a missense DCLRE1C variant with V-gene and J-gene trimming of TCR beta chains, and an independent cohort replicated the association. A later analysis found that most CMV-associated TCR beta chains appeared HLA-restricted, with HLA associations seemingly driven largely by CMV exposure. Specific HLA alleles were associated with around 18,000 TCR beta sequences at a false discovery rate of 0.05 in a later analysis. Sequencing depth was assumed to be roughly uniform across donors in the presence/absence analyses, though that assumption may not hold. According to a later analysis, TCR association rates differed among HLA loci, with DRB1 alleles showing the most associated TCRs and HLA-C alleles showing the fewest. In an earlier analysis of some 640 of the donors, most TCR beta V segments were observed in productive rearrangements about 87% or about 30% of the time, broadly matching IMGT annotations. Correlated functional status among segregating V segments might be attributable to linkage disequilibrium, but an unknown experimental factor could not be ruled out. In a later analysis, several top co-occurrence clusters were reported to appear linked to parvovirus B19, influenza, CMV and Epstein-Barr virus. It was suggested by the authors that the approach could potentially be generalized to other disease states and immunological phenotypes. Three of the identified cytomegalovirus-associated TCR beta chains were confirmed in vitro to be specific for cytomegalovirus antigens. CMV serostatus was the only immune exposure information available for the cohort. A total of 150 to 200 TCR beta chains were listed by the study as associated with cytomegalovirus. Compared with equally common non-associated chains, HLA-associated TCR beta chains in a later analysis were more clonally expanded and had lower generation probabilities. When HLA alleles, especially DR and DQ, strongly co-occurred, attributing TCR associations to individual alleles was difficult. The sequencing pipeline was judged likely to have produced a cluster of highly shared sequence variants as a technical artifact.

Comment on this clone: The antigen it recognizes is unknown. Per-nucleotide qualities are absent, and no much larger clonotype sits a single base away.

The CDR3 runs 17 amino acids, cysteine and phenylalanine included. Only the CDR3 DNA is retained, 51 bases long and in frame from the first base. CDR1 and CDR2, looked up from the germline V gene, are SNHLY and FYNNEI. V gives up 0 bases and J gives up 0 bases, and the segment between their germline ends measures 12 bases. To prepare the library, the immunoSEQ multiplex PCR assay was applied. For the multiplex PCR, a mixture combining 60 forward primers for TCR Vbeta segments and 13 reverse primers for TCR Jbeta segments was used. A multiplex PCR assay on genomic DNA amplified the CDR3 region of rearranged TCR beta genes. On the Illumina HiSeq System, the amplified TCR beta libraries were sequenced as 87-base-pair reads. As for how the authors treated the data: A later analysis counted about 80 million unique TCR beta chains across the 500 to 850 repertoires, and 10 million to 11 million of these chains were shared by at least two donors. A nearest-neighbor algorithm error-corrected the raw reads and collapsed the reads into unique sequences, merging closely related sequences to remove PCR and sequencing errors. V, D and J gene segments were assigned by aligning CDR3 sequences to IMGT reference sequences. For a sequence to be retained, a match of at least six nucleotides to both a V gene segment and a J gene segment was required. Rearrangements were classified as productive when the CDR3 lacked stop codons and remained in frame with V and J, and all other rearrangements were classified as non-productive. Following IMGT convention, CDR3 was defined as the stretch from the second conserved V-encoded cysteine to the conserved J-encoded phenylalanine. The earlier analysis of some 600 of the donors excluded sequences that lacked an unambiguous match to a single V gene segment. In an earlier analysis of almost 600 of the donors, a V segment was called functional when productive rearrangements were above 56.7%, and segregating when the standard deviation between donors exceeded 5%. To diagnose cytomegalovirus status from the catalog of TCR beta chain sequences, a statistical classification framework was built. A later analysis assigned V and J genes by comparing TCR nucleotide sequences with IMGT/GENE-DB human TR gene sequences. The TCRdist pipeline was used in a later analysis to assign CDR3 sequences and most-parsimonious VDJ recombination scenarios. In a later analysis, every TCR beta chain was defined by the combination of its CDR3 amino acid sequence and its V-gene family, and reads without a unique V-gene family were dropped. To address suspected cross-contamination and a sequencing artifact, a later analysis removed around 590 highly shared, low-generation-probability nucleotide sequences. A later analysis calculated a clonal expansion index for each public chain from normalized within-repertoire ranks of inferred template counts. Generation probabilities in a later analysis came from a VDJ recombination model fitted to out-of-frame rearrangements, and those results were checked against IGoR. In a later analysis, hypergeometric tests were used to score TCR-TCR, TCR-HLA and TCR-CMV co-occurrence, with a repertoire-size bias correction applied to TCR pairs. To estimate false discovery rates, a later analysis permuted the HLA or CMV assignments 20 times. In a later analysis, co-occurring TCRs were grouped with DBSCAN, and TCRdist sequence similarity was added when clustering was performed within HLA-allele-positive subsets. Co-occurrence clustering excluded repertoires with fewer than 30,000 or more than 120,000 public chains, plus five with anomalous nucleotide sharing. TCRdb retrieved this table from immuneACCESS and kept in-frame rearrangements only. Not all clones are present; in checked studies, unresolved V genes account for under half, and no reason is known for the remainder. V and J calls and clone size follow that table, whereas D and trimming were derived from the DNA. The sample includes 120,000 to 150,000 clones, with approximately 80% observed a single time. Together, the top ten hold 5% to 8% of the sample.

The rearranged segments are TRBV2 and TRBJ2-4; the best D guess is TRBD2, with 5 bases matching. The specimen sequenced was PBMCs. This receptor was identified in a woman between 35 and 50 years old in good health and CMV-seropositive. The CDR3 loop reads CASSEARVIGAKNIQYF. The nucleotide sequence is TGTGCCAGCAGTGAAGCGCGGGTCATCGGAGCCAAAAACATTCAGTACTTC.